This TCR beta chain originates from a study of T cells expressing NK-cell markers. Germline CDR1 is SEHNR and CDR2 is FQNEAQ (reference sequence). The CDR3 sequence is 16 residues long. TCRdb processed the 5' RACE reads again and assigns one entry to each CDR3 protein, with no DNA. This sample carries 440,000 or so distinct CDR3 sequences, with approximately 6.8% going to the ten biggest clones. Turning to this clonotype: The antigen remains unidentified.

Study-level results: Of CD8+ T cells, roughly 1.0-7.5% belonged to dominant NKG2C+ clonotypes in 5 or 6 donors.

This rearrangement joins TRBV7-9 to TRBJ2-3; TCRdb returns TRBD2, unconfirmable since there is no DNA. The sample was blood T cells: a sorted CD56 or NKG2C T cell subset, CD4+ or CD8+ T cells, or bulk PBMC T cells (not recorded which). The origin of this receptor is a woman between 18 and 70 years old in good health. The CDR3 loop is CASSTRGSGYTDTQYF.